This TCR beta chain was recovered during a study of blood T cell repertoires in COVID-19. Background on the study: T cells, B-cell-depleted T cells, or PBMCs supplied cDNA or gDNA.

This CDR3 is built from 15 residues. Trimming took off 0 bases at V and 0 bases at J, with 9 bases between the two ends. Germline lookup yields CDR1 SGDLS and CDR2 YYNGEE. This clone was recorded only once. The assay was immunoSEQ multiplex PCR, and TCRdb's table has in-frame clones only and misses some. The sample lists some 330,000 clones, roughly four fifths occurring once. Sequenced material: PBMCs or T cells enriched from blood (not recorded which). This chain connects TRBV9 to TRBJ1-2; D call uncertain. This sequence was found in a woman between 45 and 65 years old who had recovered from COVID-19. The CDR3 nucleotides read TGTGCCAGCAGCGTAGGGCACCTCGCTAACTATGGCTACACCTTC. Translated: CASSVGHLANYGYTF. Together with reference TRBV9 and TRBJ1-2, the CDR3 gives the full variable domain: DSGVTQTPKHLITATGQRVTLRCSPRSGDLSVYWYQQSLDQGLQFLIQYYNGEERAKGNILERFSAQQFPDLHSELNLSSLELGDSALYFCASSVGHLANYGYTFGSGTRLTVV.